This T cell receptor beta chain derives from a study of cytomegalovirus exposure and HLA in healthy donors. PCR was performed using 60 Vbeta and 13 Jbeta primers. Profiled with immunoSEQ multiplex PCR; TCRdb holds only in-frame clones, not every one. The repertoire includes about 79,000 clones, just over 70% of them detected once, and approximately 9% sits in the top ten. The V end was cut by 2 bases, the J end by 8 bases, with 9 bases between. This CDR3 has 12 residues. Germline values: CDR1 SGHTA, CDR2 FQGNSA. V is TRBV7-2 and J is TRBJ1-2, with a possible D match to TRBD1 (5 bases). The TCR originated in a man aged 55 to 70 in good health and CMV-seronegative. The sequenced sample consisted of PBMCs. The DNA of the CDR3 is TGTGCCAGCAGCTTATGGCAGGGAGGCTACACCTTC. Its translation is CASSLWQGGYTF.